This T cell receptor (beta chain) was obtained from a study of blood T cell repertoires in COVID-19 (dated by TCRdb to 2018 to 2021). For the wider study: The collaborator samples originated in the United States, Italy and Spain and spanned the acute and convalescent phases of COVID-19. The material from the prospective study consisted of cDNA or gDNA derived from T cells, B-cell-depleted T cells, or PBMCs. The samples were drawn from the first 160 participants of the ongoing ImmuneRACE study and from roughly 1,300 subjects provided by 6 global collaborators. Where HLA class I and class II types were available, the types were taken from metadata supplied by the sample provider, not from assay-based typing. Deeply sampled blood TCRbeta repertoires from subjects exposed to, actively infected with, or recovered from COVID-19 were included in the dataset. The sample metadata nearly always contained a de-identified subject ID, COVID-19 status, age in years and sex. The repertoires were released in a freely available public database intended as a resource for research on the immune response to SARS-CoV-2.

V lost 2 bases and J lost 9 bases, and the count of bases not matched to a germline gene is 8. The germline V gene gives CDR1 as LGHNA and CDR2 as YSLEER. From cysteine to phenylalanine, the CDR3 is 15 amino acids long. Only CDR3 DNA remains: 45 bases, in frame from the first base. The collaborating institutions used their own protocols to collect whole blood in K2EDTA tubes. For TCRbeta analysis, collaborators shipped samples in one of three forms: frozen whole blood, isolated PBMCs, or DNA extracted from either of those sample types. TCRbeta CDR3 regions were amplified from genomic DNA using the immunoSEQ Assay, a bias-controlled multiplex PCR. The paper's data handling went like this. The number of nucleated cells in each sample was estimated by amplification of reference gene primers within the assay. Sequence reads were collapsed and filtered to measure the absolute abundance of every unique TCRbeta CDR3 rearrangement. For each sample, productive Simpson clonality was calculated as the square root of Simpson's diversity index across productive rearrangements. The table comes from immuneACCESS by way of TCRdb, which keeps in-frame sequences with V and J called. Part of the clones is missing from these tables; in studies checked, under half for an unresolved V gene and the rest for unknown reasons. V and J calls plus clone size are reproduced from that table; the DNA served to infer D and trimming. This sample is represented by around 47,000 clones; roughly 90% of them were singletons. The ten top clones hold around 25% of the sample.

Points on this clone: Its antigen is not yet known. No base-level quality is on record; no much larger clone is a single base apart.

The investigation overall reported the following: How much clinical and demographic metadata was included differed by source and by participant, and the metadata was provided uncurated.

The V and J genes are TRBV4-3 and TRBJ2-1, with 9 central nucleotides matching TRBD2. Sequenced sample: peripheral blood. This sequence was found in a woman of 80 years or more in a cohort sampled during active or convalescent COVID-19. DNA sequence: TGCGCCAGCAGCCAATTAGCGGGAGCAAACAGTGAGCAGTTCTTC. It specifies CASSQLAGANSEQFF.